Listed here is a single T cell receptor (beta chain). Its antigen is not yet known. Per-base qualities were not stored, and no clone one base away is much larger. The sample originates from a study of CD8 T cells in Susac syndrome (dated by TCRdb to between 2018 and 2021). For context, the study as a whole: The study used repertoire sequencing to test whether antigen drove CD8+ T cell activation and differentiation in Susac syndrome. On the study overall, not on this receptor specifically: The TCR sequencing and HLA analysis was acknowledged to have included a relatively small number of individuals.

V and J are trimmed by 7 bases and 12 bases, and the gene matches miss 8 bases of the junction. The CDR3 contains 14 residues, cysteine and phenylalanine counted. Just the 42-base CDR3 DNA is kept, in frame starting at base 1. The germline V gene encodes CDR1 MNHEY and CDR2 SVGAGI. RNA was extracted using the RNeasy kit, and roughly 0.5 to 1 ug of the RNA was reverse transcribed with random hexamers. The immunoSEQ multiplex PCR assay, covering 54 Vbeta and 13 Jbeta segments, was used to amplify TCR beta CDR3 regions. To correct PCR amplification bias, a synthetic template baseline was used for both primer optimization and computational correction. Turning to the authors' computational methods: Only productive sequences were kept, with reads annotated to V, D and J genes according to IMGT and analyzed in immunoSEQ Analyzer. Clonality was calculated as one minus the Shannon entropy normalized by log2 of the number of productive unique sequences. For each patient and control, public and private clones were evaluated within the 100 most prevalent clones. Clones were defined as Susac-specific when absent from the healthy and MS cohorts, from approximately 1,100 published viral clones and from other ImmuneACCESS disease sequences. Using fastp at Q25 and MiXCR, TCRdb reprocessed the public reads and kept productive beta chains. A single entry per CDR3 protein holds the most common genes and DNA from its merged rows. The V and J calls follow TCRdb's processing rather than the paper's. The sample has some 180,000 distinct CDR3 sequences on record, just under 95% of them singletons. 0.08% to 0.11% of the sample rests with the top ten.

High-throughput TCR beta sequencing profiled peripheral blood CD8+ and CD4+ T cells from healthy donors, Susac syndrome patients and multiple sclerosis patients. Healthy donors were included as age- and sex-matched controls. CD8+ TEMRA cells were enriched by FACS, while bulk CD8+ and CD4+ T cells were purified by magnetic negative isolation. Blood was collected in EDTA tubes and processed within 24 hours, with PBMCs isolated through density gradient centrifugation. PBMCs intended for TCR sequencing were cryopreserved in liquid nitrogen and thawed later in a water bath at 37 degrees C. The sorted or isolated CD4+, CD8+ and CD8+ TEMRA cells reached a purity of at least 90%.

The TCR comes from a human donor in good health. Material for sequencing was CD4+ T cells from PBMCs. The chain is made from TRBV6-5 and TRBJ2-1; 14 of the junction bases match TRBD2. The sequence in DNA is TGTGCCAGCACACCGGGACTAGCGGGAGTGGCGCAGTTCTTC. It translates to CASTPGLAGVAQFF.